This T cell receptor (beta chain) was identified during a study of early T cells in non-severe SARS-CoV-2 infection. One entry per CDR3 protein results from TCRdb running MiXCR on the 5' RACE reads. The sample contains some 30,000 distinct CDR3 sequences, approximately 6.3% of which appear only once. This clonotype was counted ten times or more. Germline V gene lookup returns CDR1 LGHDT and CDR2 YNNKEL (reference sequence). Between the trimmed V and J ends, which lost 1 base and 5 bases, there was a span of 11 bases. This CDR3 is 14 amino acids long. Sample: whole blood. The sequence came from an adult who was a healthcare worker with PCR-confirmed SARS-CoV-2 infection or an uninfected control (not recorded which). The chain uses TRBV3-1 and TRBJ2-5; D is tentatively TRBD1 or TRBD2 (6 bases each). CDR3 sequence reads: CASSQVGGGETQYF. The CDR3, as DNA: TGTGCCAGCAGCCAAGTCGGAGGGGGGGAGACCCAGTACTTC.